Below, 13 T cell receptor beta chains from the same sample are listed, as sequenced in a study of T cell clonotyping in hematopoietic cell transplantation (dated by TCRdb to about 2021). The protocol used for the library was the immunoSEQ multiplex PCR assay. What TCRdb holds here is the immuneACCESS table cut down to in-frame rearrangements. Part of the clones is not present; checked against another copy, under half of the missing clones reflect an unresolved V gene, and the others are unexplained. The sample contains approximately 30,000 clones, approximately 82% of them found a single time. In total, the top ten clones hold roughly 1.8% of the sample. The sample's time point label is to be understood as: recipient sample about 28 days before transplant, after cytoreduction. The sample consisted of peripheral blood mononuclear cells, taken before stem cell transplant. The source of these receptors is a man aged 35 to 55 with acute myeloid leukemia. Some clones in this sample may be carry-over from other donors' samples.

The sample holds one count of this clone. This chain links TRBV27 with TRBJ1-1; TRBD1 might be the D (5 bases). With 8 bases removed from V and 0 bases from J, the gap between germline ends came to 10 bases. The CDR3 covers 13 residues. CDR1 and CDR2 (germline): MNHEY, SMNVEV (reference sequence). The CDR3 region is CASAWGMNTEAFF. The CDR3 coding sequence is TGTGCCAGCGCCTGGGGGATGAACACTGAAGCTTTCTTT.

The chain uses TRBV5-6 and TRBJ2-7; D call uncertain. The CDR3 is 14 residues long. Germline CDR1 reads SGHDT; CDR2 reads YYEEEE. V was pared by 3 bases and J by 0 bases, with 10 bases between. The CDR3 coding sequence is TGTGCCAGCAGCTCTCCGGGCCGCTCCTACGAGCAGTACTTC. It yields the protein CASSSPGRSYEQYF.

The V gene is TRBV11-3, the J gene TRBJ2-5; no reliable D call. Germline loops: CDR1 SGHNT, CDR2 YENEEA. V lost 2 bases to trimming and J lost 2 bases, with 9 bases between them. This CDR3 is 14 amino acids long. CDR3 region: CASSLNDIQETQYF. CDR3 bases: TGTGCCAGCAGCTTAAACGATATACAAGAGACCCAGTACTTC.

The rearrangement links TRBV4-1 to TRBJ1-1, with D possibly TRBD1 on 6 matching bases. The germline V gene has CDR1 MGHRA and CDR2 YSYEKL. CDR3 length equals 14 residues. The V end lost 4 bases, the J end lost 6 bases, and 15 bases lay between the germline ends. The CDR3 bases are TGCGCCAGCAGCCCCTCAAGGGGGGTCGCTGAAGCTTTCTTT. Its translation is CASSPSRGVAEAFF.

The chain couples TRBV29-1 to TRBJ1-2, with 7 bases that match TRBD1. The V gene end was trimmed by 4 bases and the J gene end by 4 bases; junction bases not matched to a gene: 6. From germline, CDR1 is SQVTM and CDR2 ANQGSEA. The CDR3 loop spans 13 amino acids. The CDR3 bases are TGCAGCGTTGGGGTGGGGGACAGCTATGGCTACACCTTC. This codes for CSVGVGDSYGYTF.

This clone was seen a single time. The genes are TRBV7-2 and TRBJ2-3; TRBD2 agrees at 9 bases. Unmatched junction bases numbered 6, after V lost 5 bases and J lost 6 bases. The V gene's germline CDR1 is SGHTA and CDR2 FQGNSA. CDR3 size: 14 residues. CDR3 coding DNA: TGTGCCAGCAGCAAGGGCGGGGGGGCCGATACGCAGTATTTT. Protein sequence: CASSKGGGADTQYF.

Here the CDR3 reads CASSVAQGAYEQYF. CDR3 bases: TGTGCCAGCAGCGTAGCACAGGGGGCCTACGAGCAGTACTTC. The J gene is TRBJ2-7, the V gene TRBV9; TRBD1 matches 8 bases. This CDR3 is 14 amino acids long. V gave up 0 bases and J gave up 2 bases; unmatched junction bases: 1. Germline V CDR1 and CDR2: SGDLS, YYNGEE. Full variable domain (missing parts from reference TRBV9 and TRBJ2-7): DSGVTQTPKHLITATGQRVTLRCSPRSGDLSVYWYQQSLDQGLQFLIQYYNGEERAKGNILERFSAQQFPDLHSELNLSSLELGDSALYFCASSVAQGAYEQYFGPGTRLTVT.

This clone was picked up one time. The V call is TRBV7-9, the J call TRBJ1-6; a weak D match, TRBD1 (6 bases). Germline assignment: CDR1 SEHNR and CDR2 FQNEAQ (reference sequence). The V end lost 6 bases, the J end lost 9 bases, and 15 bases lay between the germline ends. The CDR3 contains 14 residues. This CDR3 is CASSYDRISSPLHF. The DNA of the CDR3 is TGTGCCAGCAGTTACGACAGGATCTCTTCACCCCTCCACTTT.

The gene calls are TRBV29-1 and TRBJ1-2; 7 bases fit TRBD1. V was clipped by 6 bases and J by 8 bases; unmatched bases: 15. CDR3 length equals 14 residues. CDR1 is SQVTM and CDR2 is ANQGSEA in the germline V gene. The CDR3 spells CSVTGTALLYGYTF. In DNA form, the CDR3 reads TGCAGCGTCACCGGGACAGCCCTCCTCTACGGCTACACCTTC. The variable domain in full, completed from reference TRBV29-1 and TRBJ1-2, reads SAVISQKPSRDICQRGTSLTIQCQVDSQVTMMFWYRQQPGQSLTLIATANQGSEATYESGFVIDKFPISRPNLTFSTLTVSNMSPEDSSIYLCSVTGTALLYGYTFGSGTRLTVV.

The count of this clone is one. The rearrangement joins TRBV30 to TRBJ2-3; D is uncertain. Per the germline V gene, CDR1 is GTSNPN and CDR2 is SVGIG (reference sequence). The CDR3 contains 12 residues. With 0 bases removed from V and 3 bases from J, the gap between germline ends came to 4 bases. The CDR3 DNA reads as TGTGCCTGGAGTGTCCTAACAGATACGCAGTATTTT. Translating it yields CAWSVLTDTQYF.

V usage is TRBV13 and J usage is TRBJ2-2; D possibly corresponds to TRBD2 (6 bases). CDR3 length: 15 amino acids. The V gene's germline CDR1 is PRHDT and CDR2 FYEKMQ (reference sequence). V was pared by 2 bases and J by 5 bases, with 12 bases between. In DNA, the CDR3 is TGTGCCAGCAGCTTATACGGGGGAGGAACCGGGGAGCTGTTTTTT. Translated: CASSLYGGGTGELFF.

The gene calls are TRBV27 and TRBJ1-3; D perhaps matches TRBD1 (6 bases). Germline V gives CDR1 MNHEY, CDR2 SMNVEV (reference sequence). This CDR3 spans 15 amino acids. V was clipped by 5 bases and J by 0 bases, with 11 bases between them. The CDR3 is CASSRGGSSGNTIYF. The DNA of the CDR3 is TGTGCCAGCAGTAGGGGGGGGAGCTCTGGAAACACCATATATTTT.

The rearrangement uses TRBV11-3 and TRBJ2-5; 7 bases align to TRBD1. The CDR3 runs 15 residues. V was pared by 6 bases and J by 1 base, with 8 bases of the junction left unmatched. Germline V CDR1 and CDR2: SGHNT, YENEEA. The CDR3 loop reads CASSLRRQGQETQYF. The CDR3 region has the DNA TGTGCCAGCAGTCTTAGGAGACAGGGCCAAGAGACCCAGTACTTC.